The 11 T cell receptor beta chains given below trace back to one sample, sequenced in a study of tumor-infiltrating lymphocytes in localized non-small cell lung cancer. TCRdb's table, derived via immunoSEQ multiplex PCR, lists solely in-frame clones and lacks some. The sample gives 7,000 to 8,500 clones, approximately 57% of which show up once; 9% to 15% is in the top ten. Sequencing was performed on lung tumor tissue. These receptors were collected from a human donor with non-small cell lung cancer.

CDR3 region: CNLGDQPQHF. The CDR3 nucleotides are TGTAATTTAGGGGATCAGCCCCAGCATTTT. This chain joins TRBV19 and TRBJ1-5, with D maybe TRBD1 (5 bases). CDR3 size: 10 residues. The germline V gene has CDR1 LNHDA and CDR2 SQIVND (reference sequence).

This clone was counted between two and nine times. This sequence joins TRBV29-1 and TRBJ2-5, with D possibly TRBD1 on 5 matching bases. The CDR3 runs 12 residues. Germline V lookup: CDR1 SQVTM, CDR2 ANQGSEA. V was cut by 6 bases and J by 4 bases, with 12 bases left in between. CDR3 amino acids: CSVGAAPETQYF. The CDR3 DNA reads TGCAGCGTAGGGGCCGCCCCAGAGACCCAGTACTTC.

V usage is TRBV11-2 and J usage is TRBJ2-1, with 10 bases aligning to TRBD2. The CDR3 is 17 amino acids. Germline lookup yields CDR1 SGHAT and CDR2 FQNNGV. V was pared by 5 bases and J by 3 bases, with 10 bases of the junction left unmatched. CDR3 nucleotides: TGTGCCAGCAGCGGGGTTGGAGCGGGAGGGGACTACAATGAGCAGTTCTTC. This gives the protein CASSGVGAGGDYNEQFF.

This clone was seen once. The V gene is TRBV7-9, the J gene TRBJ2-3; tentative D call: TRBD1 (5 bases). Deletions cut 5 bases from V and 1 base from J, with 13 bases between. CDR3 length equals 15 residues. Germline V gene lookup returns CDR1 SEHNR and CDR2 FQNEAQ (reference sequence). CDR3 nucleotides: TGTGCCAGCAGCCCACAGGCAGGAGGCACAGATACGCAGTATTTT. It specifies CASSPQAGGTDTQYF.

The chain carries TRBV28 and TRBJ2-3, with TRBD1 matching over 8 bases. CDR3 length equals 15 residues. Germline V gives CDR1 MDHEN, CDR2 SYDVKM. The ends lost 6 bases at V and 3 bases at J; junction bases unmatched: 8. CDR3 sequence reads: CASSRVDRETDTQYF. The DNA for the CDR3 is TGTGCCAGCAGCCGGGTGGACAGGGAGACAGATACGCAGTATTTT.

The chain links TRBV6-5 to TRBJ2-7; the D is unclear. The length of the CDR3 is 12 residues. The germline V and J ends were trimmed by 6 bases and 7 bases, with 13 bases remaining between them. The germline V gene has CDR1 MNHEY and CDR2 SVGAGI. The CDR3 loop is CASRDLFGEQYF. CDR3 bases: TGTGCCAGCAGGGACCTCTTTGGGGAGCAGTACTTC.

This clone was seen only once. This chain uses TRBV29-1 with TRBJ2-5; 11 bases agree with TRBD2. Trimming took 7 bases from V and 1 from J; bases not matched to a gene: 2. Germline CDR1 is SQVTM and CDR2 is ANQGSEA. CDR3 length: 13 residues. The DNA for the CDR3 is TGCAGCGCGGGACTAGCGGTCCAAGAGACCCAGTACTTC. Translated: CSAGLAVQETQYF.

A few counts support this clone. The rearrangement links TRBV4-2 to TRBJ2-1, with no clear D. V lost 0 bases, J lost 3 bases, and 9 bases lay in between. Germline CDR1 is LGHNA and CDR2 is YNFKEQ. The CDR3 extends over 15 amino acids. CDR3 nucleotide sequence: TGTGCCAGCAGCCAAGATCGGCTAGTCTACAATGAGCAGTTCTTC. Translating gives CASSQDRLVYNEQFF.

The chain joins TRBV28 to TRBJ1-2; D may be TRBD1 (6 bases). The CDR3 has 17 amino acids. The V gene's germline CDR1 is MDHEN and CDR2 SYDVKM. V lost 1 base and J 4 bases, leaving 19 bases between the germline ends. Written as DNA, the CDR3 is TGTGCCAGCAGTTTATCACCCACAGGTGGACAGCTCTATGGCTACACCTTC. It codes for CASSLSPTGGQLYGYTF.

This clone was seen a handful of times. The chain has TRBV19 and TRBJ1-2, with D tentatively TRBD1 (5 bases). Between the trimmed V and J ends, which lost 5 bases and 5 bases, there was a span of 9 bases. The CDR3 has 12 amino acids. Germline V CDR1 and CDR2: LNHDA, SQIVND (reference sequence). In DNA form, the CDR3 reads TGTGCCAGTAGTCCCGGGACGTATGGCTACACCTTC. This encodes CASSPGTYGYTF.

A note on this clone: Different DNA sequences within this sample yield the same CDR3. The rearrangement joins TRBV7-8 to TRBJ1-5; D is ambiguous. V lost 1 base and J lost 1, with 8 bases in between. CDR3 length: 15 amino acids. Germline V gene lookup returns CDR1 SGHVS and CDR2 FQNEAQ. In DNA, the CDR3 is TGTGCCAGCAGCTTAGTATGGGCAAGCAATCAGCCCCAGCATTTT. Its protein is CASSLVWASNQPQHF. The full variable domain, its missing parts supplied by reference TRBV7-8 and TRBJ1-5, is GAGVSQSPRYKVAKRGQDVALRCDPISGHVSLFWYQQALGQGPEFLTYFQNEAQLDKSGLPSDRFFAERPEGSVSTLKIQRTQQEDSAVYLCASSLVWASNQPQHFGDGTRLSIL.